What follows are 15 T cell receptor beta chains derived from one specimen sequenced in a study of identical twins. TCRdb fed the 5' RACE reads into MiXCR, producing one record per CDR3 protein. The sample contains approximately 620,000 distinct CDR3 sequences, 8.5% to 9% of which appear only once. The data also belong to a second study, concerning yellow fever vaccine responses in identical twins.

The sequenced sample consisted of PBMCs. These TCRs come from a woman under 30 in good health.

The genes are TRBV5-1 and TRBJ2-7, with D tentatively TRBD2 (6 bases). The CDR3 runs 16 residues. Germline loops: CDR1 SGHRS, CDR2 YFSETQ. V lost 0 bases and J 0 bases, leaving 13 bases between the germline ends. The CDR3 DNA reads TGCGCCAGCAGCTTGGAGGAGGGAGGCCTCTCCTACGAGCAGTACTTC. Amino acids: CASSLEEGGLSYEQYF.

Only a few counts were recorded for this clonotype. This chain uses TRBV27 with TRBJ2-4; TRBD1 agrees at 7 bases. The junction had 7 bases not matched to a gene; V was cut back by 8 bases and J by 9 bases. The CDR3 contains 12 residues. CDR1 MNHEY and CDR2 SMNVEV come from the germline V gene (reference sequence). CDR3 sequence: CASANRGGIQYF. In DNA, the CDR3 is TGTGCCAGCGCCAACAGGGGTGGCATTCAGTACTTC.

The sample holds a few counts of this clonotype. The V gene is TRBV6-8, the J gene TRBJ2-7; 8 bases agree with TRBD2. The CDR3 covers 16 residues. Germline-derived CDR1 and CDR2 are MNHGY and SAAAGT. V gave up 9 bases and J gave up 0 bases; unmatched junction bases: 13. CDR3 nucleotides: TGTGCCAGGTCCCCGACCGCTAGCGGGTACTCCTACGAGCAGTACTTC. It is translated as CARSPTASGYSYEQYF.

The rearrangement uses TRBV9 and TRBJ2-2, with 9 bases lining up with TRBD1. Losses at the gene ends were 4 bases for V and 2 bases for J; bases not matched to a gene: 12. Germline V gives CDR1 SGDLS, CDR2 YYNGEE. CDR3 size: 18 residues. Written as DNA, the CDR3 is TGTGCCAGCAGCCTGGGACAGGGTGGGGTCCTTAACACCGGGGAGCTGTTTTTT. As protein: CASSLGQGGVLNTGELFF.

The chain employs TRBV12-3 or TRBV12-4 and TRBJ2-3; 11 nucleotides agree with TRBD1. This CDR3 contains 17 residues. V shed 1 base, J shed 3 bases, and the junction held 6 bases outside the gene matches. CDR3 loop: CASSLVLGTGGTDTQYF. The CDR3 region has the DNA TGTGCCAGCAGTTTAGTTTTAGGGACAGGGGGTACAGATACGCAGTATTTT.

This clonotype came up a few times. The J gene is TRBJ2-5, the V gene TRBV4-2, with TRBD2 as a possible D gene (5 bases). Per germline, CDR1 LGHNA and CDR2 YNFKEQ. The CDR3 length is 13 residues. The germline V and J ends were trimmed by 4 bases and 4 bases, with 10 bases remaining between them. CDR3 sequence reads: CASSPVLGETQYF. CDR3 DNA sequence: TGTGCCAGCAGCCCAGTACTAGGAGAGACCCAGTACTTC.

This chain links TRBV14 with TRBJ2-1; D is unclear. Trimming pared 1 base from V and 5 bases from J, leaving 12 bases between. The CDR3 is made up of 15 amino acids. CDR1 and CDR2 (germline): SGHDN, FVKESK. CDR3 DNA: TGTGCCAGCAGCCAAGGGCCAGGAAGAGACAATGAGCAGTTCTTC. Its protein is CASSQGPGRDNEQFF.

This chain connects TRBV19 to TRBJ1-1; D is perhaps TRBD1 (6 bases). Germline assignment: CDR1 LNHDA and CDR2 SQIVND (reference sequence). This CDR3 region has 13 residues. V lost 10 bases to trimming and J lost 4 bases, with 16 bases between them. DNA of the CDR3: TGTGCCATCAGTTGGGGGCTCGGCACTGAAGCTTTCTTT. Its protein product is CAISWGLGTEAFF.

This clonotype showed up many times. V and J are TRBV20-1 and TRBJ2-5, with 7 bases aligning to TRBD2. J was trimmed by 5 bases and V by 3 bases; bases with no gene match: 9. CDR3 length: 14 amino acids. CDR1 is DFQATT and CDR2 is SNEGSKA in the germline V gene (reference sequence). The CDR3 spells CSASSRFGGETQYF. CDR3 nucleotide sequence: TGCAGTGCTAGTTCCCGGTTCGGGGGGGAGACCCAGTACTTC.

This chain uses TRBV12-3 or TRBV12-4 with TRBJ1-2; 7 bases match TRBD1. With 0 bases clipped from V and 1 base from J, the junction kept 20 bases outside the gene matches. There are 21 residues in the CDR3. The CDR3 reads CASSLAPRTGAIPVLNYGYTF. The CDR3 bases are TGTGCCAGCAGTTTAGCGCCACGGACAGGAGCTATTCCCGTACTTAACTATGGCTACACCTTC.

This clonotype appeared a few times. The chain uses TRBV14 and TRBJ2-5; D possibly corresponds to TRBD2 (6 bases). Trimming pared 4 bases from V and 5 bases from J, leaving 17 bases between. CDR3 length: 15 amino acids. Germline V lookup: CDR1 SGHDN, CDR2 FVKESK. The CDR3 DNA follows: TGTGCCAGCAGCCGCGGAGTGGCGGGAATGGAGACCCAGTACTTC. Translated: CASSRGVAGMETQYF.

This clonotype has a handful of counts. The CDR3 DNA reads TGTGCCAGCAGCCAGCCTAGCACCTACAATGAGCAGTTCTTC. It is translated as CASSQPSTYNEQFF. The V and J genes are TRBV21-1 and TRBJ2-1. TRBV21-1 is reported as a pseudogene. The CDR3 runs to 14 residues.

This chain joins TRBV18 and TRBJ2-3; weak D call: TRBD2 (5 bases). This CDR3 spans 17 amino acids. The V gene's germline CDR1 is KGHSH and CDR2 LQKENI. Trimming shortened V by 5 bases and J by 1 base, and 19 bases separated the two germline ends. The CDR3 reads CASSSTGKSLGTDTQYF. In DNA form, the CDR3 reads TGTGCCAGCTCAAGTACGGGGAAAAGTCTCGGCACAGATACGCAGTATTTT.

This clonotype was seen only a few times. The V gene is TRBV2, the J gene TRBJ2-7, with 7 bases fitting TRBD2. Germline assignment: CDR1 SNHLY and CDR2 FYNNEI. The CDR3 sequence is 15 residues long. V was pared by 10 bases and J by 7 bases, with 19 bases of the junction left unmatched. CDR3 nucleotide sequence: TGTGCCATTTCCTTCTCGGGACTATCTCTTGGAGAGCAGTACTTC. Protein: CAISFSGLSLGEQYF.

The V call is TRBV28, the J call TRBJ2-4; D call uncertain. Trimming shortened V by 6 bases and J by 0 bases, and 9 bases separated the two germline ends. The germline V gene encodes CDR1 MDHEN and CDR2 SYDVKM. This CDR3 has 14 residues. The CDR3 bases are TGTGCCAGCAGGACATCCTTAGCCAAAAACATTCAGTACTTC. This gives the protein CASRTSLAKNIQYF. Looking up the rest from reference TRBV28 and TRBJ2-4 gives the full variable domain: DVKVTQSSRYLVKRTGEKVFLECVQDMDHENMFWYRQDPGLGLRLIYFSYDVKMKEKGDIPEGYSVSREKKERFSLILESASTNQTSMYLCASRTSLAKNIQYFGAGTRLSVL.